Listed below are T cell receptor beta chains from one sample, sequenced in a study of blood T cell repertoires in COVID-19. Clones were read by immunoSEQ multiplex PCR, and TCRdb kept only the in-frame ones, dropping some. The repertoire includes 300,000 or so clones, about nine tenths of them detected once, and approximately 3.3% sits in the top ten. Sequencing was performed on peripheral blood. All receptors derive from a middle-aged woman with acute or convalescent COVID-19. Both conserved end residues are trimmed from each CDR3.

v_call	j_call	cdr3_aa
TRBV19	TRBJ1-1	ASSIQASNTEAF
TRBV5-1	TRBJ1-1	ASSFGGQLNTEAF
TRBV5-1	TRBJ1-4	ASSLAWTGKSEKLF
TRBV6-5	TRBJ1-2	ASRRGQGQGYT
TRBV11-2	TRBJ2-5	ASSPSQAGGKETQY
TRBV13	TRBJ2-3	ASSRTGASGPDTQY
TRBV27	TRBJ1-6	ASSPRAGLNNSPLH
TRBV5-4	TRBJ1-4	ASSLAGLGEKLF
TRBV6-5	TRBJ2-3	ASTQGGLVVDTQY
TRBV19	TRBJ1-5	ASSIDTDYSNQPQH
TRBV5-1	TRBJ2-1	ASSPELGVDEQF
TRBV7-3	TRBJ2-1	ASSSQSGTNNEQF
TRBV24-1	TRBJ1-2	ATSGGRTGGYT
TRBV25-1	TRBJ2-1	ASSAERGGVWNEQF
TRBV3-1/TRBV3-2	TRBJ2-5	ASSGGGALGETQY
TRBV13	TRBJ2-6	ASSSPLTGGTGSGANVLT
TRBV29-1	TRBJ1-2	SAPGGGPNYGYT
TRBV4-2	TRBJ1-2	ASSHRQIFNYGYT
TRBV11-3	TRBJ2-5	ASSLGGDYGPETQY
TRBV2	TRBJ1-5	ASSVLYQPQH
TRBV3-1/TRBV3-2	TRBJ1-1	ASSQEMIRQGAAEAF
TRBV4-1	TRBJ1-4	ASSAQLIPGSTNEKLF
TRBV2	TRBJ1-1	ASSEYPGGTEAF
TRBV27	TRBJ1-2	ASSSLFGELSYGYT
TRBV5-5	TRBJ2-3	ASSDRKGDNALTDTQY
TRBV7-9	TRBJ1-2	ASSSPGREGPYGYT
TRBV2	TRBJ1-1	AGQEKGGVTEAF
TRBV9	TRBJ1-2	ASSQDGTGVYGYT
TRBV28	TRBJ1-2	ASSSPQGDGYT
TRBV18	TRBJ1-1	ASSPTKYSGGSTEAF
TRBV23-1	TRBJ1-1	ASSPQTGDTMNTEAF
TRBV4-2	TRBJ1-2	ASSQARGDGYT
TRBV10-1	TRBJ2-1	ASQPGLFNNEQF
TRBV11-2	TRBJ2-6	ASSLGVAGANVLT
TRBV10-1	TRBJ2-4	ASTLDGTSKNIQY
TRBV4-1	TRBJ1-2	ASSRRGADNYGYT
TRBV9	TRBJ2-1	ASSTGTGRHSYNEQF
TRBV3-1/TRBV3-2	TRBJ1-1	ASSPRTGLTEAF